Shown below are 27 T cell receptor beta chains from a single sample sequenced in a study of blood T cell repertoires in COVID-19. The method was immunoSEQ multiplex PCR; TCRdb's version includes in-frame clones alone and lacks a portion of them. The data contain 150,000 or so clones, around 73% of them singletons. Sequenced sample: PBMCs or T cells enriched from blood (not recorded which). Source of these receptors: a woman between 45 and 65 years old who had recovered from COVID-19.

V gene TRBV2 combines with J gene TRBJ2-2, with D possibly being TRBD1 (5 bases). The CDR3 consists of 14 residues. The germline V gene encodes CDR1 SNHLY and CDR2 FYNNEI. V shed 8 bases and J shed 5 bases, with 15 bases lying between them. The CDR3 reads CASQDTGRTGELFF. The CDR3 nucleotides are TGTGCCAGCCAAGATACAGGACGGACCGGGGAGCTGTTTTTT.

The CDR3 loop is CASRLRTGSYNEQFF. The CDR3 DNA sequence: TGTGCCAGCAGACTAAGGACAGGGTCCTACAATGAGCAGTTCTTC. V is TRBV27 and J is TRBJ2-1, with 8 bases aligning to TRBD1. This CDR3 has 15 amino acids. Germline assignment: CDR1 MNHEY and CDR2 SMNVEV (reference sequence). V lost 6 bases and J lost 1; bases outside the gene matches: 5.

The chain carries TRBV24-1 and TRBJ2-2; TRBD2 aligns across 8 bases. Trimming removed 2 bases from V and 6 bases from J; junction bases left unmatched: 7. The CDR3 is 16 residues long. Germline CDR1 is KGHDR and CDR2 is SFDVKD. The CDR3 DNA is TGTGCCACCAGTGATTCGAGCGGGGGACCCCCCGGGGAGCTGTTTTTT. This translates into CATSDSSGGPPGELFF.

J is TRBJ1-2 and V is TRBV3-1 (or the pseudogene TRBV3-2); maybe TRBD1 (5 bases). The germline V gene encodes CDR1 LGHDT and CDR2 YNNKEL (reference sequence). V lost 1 base to trimming and J lost 5 bases, with 5 bases between them. This CDR3 has 12 amino acids. CDR3 region: CASSQGQYGYTF. CDR3 DNA: TGTGCCAGCAGCCAAGGACAGTATGGCTACACCTTC.

The chain links TRBV9 to TRBJ2-5; tentative D call: TRBD2 (5 bases). This CDR3 spans 14 amino acids. Germline lookup yields CDR1 SGDLS and CDR2 YYNGEE. Trimming removed 3 bases at V and 2 bases at J, with 11 bases between. In DNA, the CDR3 is TGTGCCAGCAGCGGACCGGGAAATCAAGAGACCCAGTACTTC. It specifies CASSGPGNQETQYF.

The V gene is TRBV5-1, the J gene TRBJ1-1, with D possibly TRBD1 on 6 matching bases. CDR1 SGHRS and CDR2 YFSETQ come from the germline V gene. V lost 1 base, J lost 2 bases, and 9 bases lay in between. The CDR3 consists of 14 residues. The CDR3 is CASSLTGSNTEAFF. CDR3 sequence (DNA): TGCGCCAGCAGCTTGACAGGGTCCAACACTGAAGCTTTCTTT.

The chain uses TRBV14 and TRBJ2-1; D gene uncertain. Trimming stripped 6 bases from V and 0 bases from J, with 9 bases between. Germline CDR1 SGHDN, CDR2 FVKESK. The CDR3 has 14 amino acids. The CDR3 DNA is TGTGCCAGCAGGATCTCCAGCTCCTACAATGAGCAGTTCTTC. Amino acid sequence: CASRISSSYNEQFF.

The genes are TRBV7-2 and TRBJ2-2; D gene uncertain. The CDR3 sequence is 13 residues long. CDR1 is SGHTA, CDR2 FQGNSA, per germline. V was clipped by 7 bases and J by 1 base, with 7 bases between them. The CDR3 loop reads CASILRNTGELFF. The CDR3, as DNA: TGTGCCAGCATCCTCCGGAACACCGGGGAGCTGTTTTTT.

The chain has TRBV2 and TRBJ2-7; possibly TRBD1 for D (5 bases). V was cut by 6 bases and J by 2 bases, with 20 bases left in between. Germline V gene sequence: CDR1 SNHLY, CDR2 FYNNEI. There are 16 residues in the CDR3. CDR3 in amino acids: CASRTALSRYTYEQYF. CDR3 DNA: TGTGCCAGCAGGACAGCTCTCAGCCGTTATACCTACGAGCAGTACTTC.

This clone was counted between two and nine times. The CDR3 spells CASSSPGQGESYEQYV. Written as DNA, the CDR3 is TGTGCCAGTAGTTCGCCGGGACAGGGGGAGTCCTACGAGCAGTACGTC. J is TRBJ2-7 and V is TRBV19, with 11 nucleotides matching TRBD1. Germline V gene lookup returns CDR1 LNHDA and CDR2 SQIVND (reference sequence). V trimming: 5 bases; J trimming: 1 base; junction bases outside the gene matches: 7. The CDR3 runs 16 residues.

Here the CDR3 reads CASSLSRTDSRDYGYTF. The DNA for the CDR3 is TGTGCCAGCAGTTTATCCCGGACGGACAGCCGAGACTATGGCTACACCTTC. This chain connects TRBV27 to TRBJ1-2; a possible D gene is TRBD1 (6 bases). The CDR3 is 17 amino acids. The V end lost 0 bases, the J end lost 3 bases, and 17 bases lay between the germline ends. Per the germline V gene, CDR1 is MNHEY and CDR2 is SMNVEV (reference sequence).

The chain carries TRBV18 and TRBJ2-1, with TRBD2 matching over 7 bases. Germline V CDR1 and CDR2: KGHSH, LQKENI. This CDR3 spans 17 amino acids. J lost 3 bases, V lost 5 bases, and 13 bases had no gene match. This chain's CDR3 is CASSTNPGTKGYNEQFF. Here the CDR3 DNA reads TGTGCCAGCTCAACCAATCCCGGGACTAAAGGCTACAATGAGCAGTTCTTC.

This clone has only a few counts. The J gene is TRBJ1-2, the V gene TRBV12-3 or TRBV12-4, with D perhaps matching TRBD1 (6 bases). Trimming cost V 1 base and J 3 bases, with 6 bases left between them. The CDR3 is made up of 13 amino acids. The CDR3 protein is CASSLDRDYGYTF. The CDR3 nucleotides read TGTGCCAGCAGTTTAGACAGGGACTATGGCTACACCTTC.

This chain connects TRBV5-1 to TRBJ1-1; D unresolved. V lost 5 bases and J lost 2, with 10 bases in between. Looked up from germline, CDR1 is SGHRS and CDR2 is YFSETQ. This CDR3 is built from 13 residues. In DNA, the CDR3 is TGCGCCAGCAGTTTCTCTTTTAACACTGAAGCTTTCTTT. This gives the protein CASSFSFNTEAFF.

V gene TRBV18 combines with J gene TRBJ2-2, with 9 bases identical to TRBD1. Germline V gene sequence: CDR1 KGHSH, CDR2 LQKENI. The CDR3 runs 15 residues. V lost 2 bases to trimming and J lost 5 bases; unmatched junction nucleotides: 3. The CDR3 DNA follows: TGTGCCAGCTCACCAGGGACAGGGAAAACCGGGGAGCTGTTTTTT. Translated, it gives CASSPGTGKTGELFF.

The V gene is TRBV29-1, the J gene TRBJ1-2, with TRBD1 identical over 9 bases. CDR3 size: 11 residues. V shed 7 bases, J shed 6 bases, and the junction held 3 bases outside the gene matches. Germline V CDR1 and CDR2: SQVTM, ANQGSEA. CDR3 DNA sequence: TGCAGCGCAGGACAGGGGAATGGCTACACCTTC. Translated: CSAGQGNGYTF. Variable domain in full (rest from reference TRBV29-1 and TRBJ1-2): SAVISQKPSRDICQRGTSLTIQCQVDSQVTMMFWYRQQPGQSLTLIATANQGSEATYESGFVIDKFPISRPNLTFSTLTVSNMSPEDSSIYLCSAGQGNGYTFGSGTRLTVV.

This clone was seen just once. This chain connects TRBV9 to TRBJ1-5; D possibly corresponds to TRBD1 (6 bases). The CDR3 has 15 residues. V was clipped by 0 bases and J by 1 base, with 8 bases between them. CDR1 is SGDLS and CDR2 is YYNGEE in the germline V gene. The CDR3 protein is CASSVGQGSNQPQHF. The CDR3 region has the DNA TGTGCCAGCAGCGTAGGGCAGGGGAGCAATCAGCCCCAGCATTTT.

The rearrangement joins TRBV10-3 to TRBJ1-6; D is unclear. Germline-derived CDR1 and CDR2 are ENHRY and SYGVKD. This CDR3 is built from 11 residues. The V end was cut by 11 bases, the J end by 11 bases, with 13 bases between. The DNA of the CDR3 is TGTGCCGCAGGAGGGAAGCCACCCCTCCACTTT. Its protein is CAAGGKPPLHF.

The chain couples TRBV18 to TRBJ1-1; D is uncertain. With 4 bases removed from V and 1 base from J, the gap between germline ends came to 4 bases. The CDR3 runs to 12 residues. The germline CDR1 and CDR2 sequences are KGHSH and LQKENI. The CDR3 protein is CASSRQNTEAFF. Written as DNA, the CDR3 is TGTGCCAGCTCACGGCAGAACACTGAAGCTTTCTTT.

The V gene is TRBV19, the J gene TRBJ2-3; possibly TRBD2 for D (6 bases). The germline V gene has CDR1 LNHDA and CDR2 SQIVND (reference sequence). V shed 10 bases and J shed 6 bases, with 23 bases lying between them. This CDR3 comprises 15 residues. The CDR3 protein is CATSLRRREFDTQYF. In DNA, the CDR3 is TGTGCCACCTCTTTGCGAAGGAGGGAATTCGATACGCAGTATTTT.

The J gene is TRBJ1-1, the V gene TRBV5-1, with D hard to call. Germline V gene sequence: CDR1 SGHRS, CDR2 YFSETQ. The CDR3 runs to 12 residues. Trimming removed 4 bases at V and 1 base at J, with 5 bases between. CDR3 bases: TGCGCCAGCAGCGCCGGGAACACTGAAGCTTTCTTT. Its translation is CASSAGNTEAFF.

This chain joins TRBV28 and TRBJ1-1; 7 bases align to TRBD1. V was pared by 3 bases and J by 1 base, with 11 bases of the junction left unmatched. This CDR3 spans 17 amino acids. From germline, CDR1 is MDHEN and CDR2 SYDVKM. As DNA, the CDR3 is TGTGCCAGCAGTTTCGAGGGGGCCGTATTGCGGAACACTGAAGCTTTCTTT. Its protein is CASSFEGAVLRNTEAFF.

This clone was picked up a small number of times. The chain employs TRBV28 and TRBJ1-2, with D hard to call. Trimming removed 3 bases from V and 6 bases from J, with 11 bases in between. In germline, CDR1 is MDHEN, CDR2 SYDVKM. The CDR3 loop spans 13 amino acids. CDR3 sequence: CASSFLGVNGYTF. The DNA of the CDR3 is TGTGCCAGCAGTTTCCTTGGAGTTAATGGCTACACCTTC.

A few counts support this clone. The chain uses TRBV28 and TRBJ2-7; TRBD1 is a possible D gene (6 bases). Germline CDR1 and CDR2: MDHEN and SYDVKM. This CDR3 is built from 12 residues. Trimming removed 2 bases from V and 6 bases from J, with 8 bases in between. CDR3 amino acids: CASSLRGGEQYV. The CDR3 nucleotides are TGTGCCAGCAGTTTAAGAGGGGGCGAGCAGTACGTC.

The chain employs TRBV11-2 and TRBJ2-3; TRBD1 is a possible D gene (6 bases). V lost 0 bases and J lost 6, with 16 bases in between. Germline V CDR1 and CDR2: SGHAT, FQNNGV. The CDR3 loop spans 16 amino acids. The CDR3 loop reads CASSLDPTGLLDTQYF. CDR3 nucleotide sequence: TGTGCCAGCAGCTTAGATCCGACAGGATTACTTGATACGCAGTATTTT.

This chain connects TRBV14 to TRBJ1-1; D gene uncertain. The CDR3 has 13 residues. CDR1 is SGHDN and CDR2 is FVKESK in the germline V gene. With 4 bases removed from V and 11 bases from J, the gap between germline ends came to 17 bases. CDR3 region: CASSLAGTPRAFF. The CDR3 DNA sequence: TGTGCCAGCAGCCTAGCGGGCACCCCGAGGGCTTTCTTT.

The chain is built from TRBV14 and TRBJ1-1; possible D gene TRBD1, 5 bases. V lost 1 base, J lost 4 bases, and 7 bases lay in between. The CDR3 extends over 13 amino acids. Germline CDR1 is SGHDN and CDR2 is FVKESK. This chain's CDR3 is CASSQARGTEAFF. CDR3 in DNA: TGTGCCAGCAGCCAAGCTAGGGGCACTGAAGCTTTCTTT. Full variable domain (rest looked up from reference TRBV14 and TRBJ1-1): EAGVTQFPSHSVIEKGQTVTLRCDPISGHDNLYWYRRVMGKEIKFLLHFVKESKQDESGMPNNRFLAERTGGTYSTLKVQPAELEDSGVYFCASSQARGTEAFFGQGTRLTVV.